This T cell receptor beta chain was observed in a study of T-cell reconstitution after alpha-beta-depleted transplantation in children. Study results and caveats: At one year after transplant, newly produced T cells mostly accounted for T-cell counts and diversity. At day 60, the high TCRbeta diversity found in some patients originated from recipient T cells and thymic progenitors that had survived. Expanded graft clones, several hundred of them, were reportedly the source of alpha-beta T cells about two months after transplant.

A TCRbeta library incorporating unique molecular identifiers was prepared. One entry per CDR3 protein, called by TCRdb with MiXCR from the PCR reads. This sample carries 500,000 to 750,000 distinct CDR3 sequences, roughly a quarter of them seen once, and the ten largest clones take under 45%. In regard to this clonotype: Antigen unknown.

Germline V gene data show CDR1 as SGHRS and CDR2 as YFSETQ. The V end lost 0 bases, the J end lost 1 base, and 7 bases lay between the germline ends. This CDR3 has 15 amino acids. The sequences come from PBMCs, collected before TCRalphabeta/CD19-depleted stem cell transplant. This receptor was identified in a boy in the first two years of life with Wiskott-Aldrich syndrome, due to receive a stem cell transplant. The chain uses TRBV5-1 and TRBJ1-4, with unresolved D. Here the CDR3 DNA reads TGCGCCAGCAGCTTGGATCCGGGAACTAATGAAAAACTGTTTTTT. Residues: CASSLDPGTNEKLFF.